Following are 19 T cell receptor beta chains from one sample sequenced in a study of shared clonotypes between healthy human individuals. Clones were sequenced by immunoSEQ multiplex PCR, and TCRdb holds only the in-frame ones, with some missing. This sample has about 120,000 clones; roughly two thirds occur once, and the top ten carry roughly 23%. What was sequenced was memory CD8+ T cells sorted from blood. As to subset: CD45RO+ cells pooled with CCR7-negative TemRA cells. These TCRs come from a young woman in good health.

The V and J genes are TRBV25-1 and TRBJ2-3, with D unclear. The CDR3 contains 13 residues. V lost 7 bases, J lost 0 bases, and 8 bases lay in between. Per germline, CDR1 MGHDK and CDR2 SYGVNS. CDR3 in amino acids: CASTGPSTDTQYF. The CDR3 nucleotides are TGTGCCAGCACAGGTCCTAGCACAGATACGCAGTATTTT.

This chain joins TRBV29-1 and TRBJ2-1; 10 bases fit TRBD2. In germline, CDR1 is SQVTM, CDR2 ANQGSEA. This CDR3 is built from 14 residues. The ends lost 6 bases at V and 7 bases at J; junction bases unmatched: 9. CDR3 sequence reads: CSVPSGAGGNEQFF. For the CDR3, the DNA is TGCAGCGTGCCCTCGGGAGCGGGAGGGAATGAGCAGTTCTTC.

CDR3 bases: TGTGCCAGCTTCGCCCTCCCGGGACTAGTATCCCCCAATGAGCAGTTCTTC. Translated: CASFALPGLVSPNEQFF. The J gene is TRBJ2-1, the V gene TRBV21-1; TRBD2 is taken as the D call from the table, unchecked against the DNA. TRBV21-1 is given as a pseudogene. The CDR3 is 17 amino acids.

This clone was seen a handful of times. The same CDR3 is also encoded by other DNA sequences in this sample. This chain joins TRBV19 and TRBJ2-7; TRBD1 agrees at 7 bases. CDR3 length: 12 amino acids. The germline CDR1 and CDR2 sequences are LNHDA and SQIVND (reference sequence). V lost 4 bases, J lost 5 bases, and 2 bases stayed unmatched. The CDR3 DNA follows: TGTGCCAGTAGTACCACAGGGGACGAGCAGTACTTC. This codes for CASSTTGDEQYF. The full variable domain, with the rest looked up from reference TRBV19 and TRBJ2-7, is DGGITQSPKYLFRKEGQNVTLSCEQNLNHDAMYWYRQDPGQGLRLIYYSQIVNDFQKGDIAEGYSVSREKKESFPLTVTSAQKNPTAFYLCASSTTGDEQYFGPGTRLTVT.

This clone showed up just once. CDR3: CASSLLGAADYGYTF. The DNA for the CDR3 is TGTGCCAGCAGTTTATTGGGGGCAGCGGACTATGGCTACACCTTC. This sequence joins TRBV28 and TRBJ1-2, with D maybe TRBD1 (6 bases). Trimming pared 1 base from V and 3 bases from J, leaving 12 bases between. CDR1 MDHEN and CDR2 SYDVKM come from the germline V gene. The CDR3 is 15 residues long.

V gene TRBV6-5 combines with J gene TRBJ2-7, with TRBD2 identical over 13 bases. After removal of 4 bases from V and 4 bases from J, the junction contained 7 bases not matched to a gene. Germline CDR1 reads MNHEY; CDR2 reads SVGAGI. This CDR3 has 16 residues. In nucleotides, the CDR3 is TGTGCCAGCAGTTTAGTACTAGCGGGAGGGTTGTACGAGCAGTACTTC. It codes for CASSLVLAGGLYEQYF.

This chain connects TRBV5-1 to TRBJ2-7; D may be TRBD1 (6 bases). This CDR3 is built from 14 residues. Trimming shortened V by 4 bases and J by 2 bases, and 13 bases separated the two germline ends. Looked up from germline, CDR1 is SGHRS and CDR2 is YFSETQ. The CDR3 coding sequence is TGCGCCAGCAGCCCCGGGACACAAACCTACGAGCAGTACTTC. Its translation: CASSPGTQTYEQYF.

This clone has a count of ten or more. The chain is built from TRBV29-1 and TRBJ2-1, with D possibly being TRBD1 (5 bases). This CDR3 contains 12 residues. Between the trimmed V and J ends, which lost 3 bases and 6 bases, there was a span of 9 bases. The germline V gene has CDR1 SQVTM and CDR2 ANQGSEA. As DNA, the CDR3 is TGCAGCGTTGAGGGGCTACTCAATGAGCAGTTCTTC. It yields the protein CSVEGLLNEQFF.

About this clone: Other DNA sequences in the sample encode the same CDR3. The V gene is TRBV19, the J gene TRBJ1-1, with 10 bases matching TRBD1. CDR1 is LNHDA, CDR2 SQIVND, per germline (reference sequence). The length of the CDR3 is 14 residues. Trimming took 6 bases from V and 5 from J; bases not matched to a gene: 6. CDR3 nucleotide sequence: TGTGCCAGTAGCCTCGACAGGGGGCATACTGAAGCTTTCTTT. Encoded protein: CASSLDRGHTEAFF.

This clone has only a few counts. The CDR3 nucleotides read TGTGCCAGCAGCCAAGAAGCGGAGGGGGCACAGCCCCAGCATTTT. It codes for CASSQEAEGAQPQHF. J is TRBJ1-5 and V is TRBV4-2; 7 bases are a match to TRBD1. Looked up from germline, CDR1 is LGHNA and CDR2 is YNFKEQ. The V gene end was trimmed by 0 bases and the J gene end by 7 bases; junction bases not matched to a gene: 6. The CDR3 is made up of 15 amino acids.

This clone was observed many times. Other DNA sequences of this sample code for an identical CDR3. The chain carries TRBV4-2 and TRBJ2-7, with 12 nucleotides matching TRBD2. From germline, CDR1 is LGHNA and CDR2 YNFKEQ. J gave up 5 bases and V 0 bases, and 5 bases lay outside the gene matches. The CDR3 has 16 residues. The CDR3 nucleotides are TGTGCCAGCAGCCAAGACCCGACTAGCGGGAGCAACGAGCAGTACTTC. Its translation is CASSQDPTSGSNEQYF.

In its sample, this clone was seen a few times. The chain couples TRBV7-3 to TRBJ2-5; 10 bases map to TRBD2. The CDR3 contains 14 residues. Germline CDR1 and CDR2: SGHTA and FQGTGA. Trimming removed 4 bases from V and 5 bases from J; junction bases left unmatched: 4. CDR3 sequence (DNA): TGTGCCAGCAGCTCGACTAGCGGGCTGGAGACCCAGTACTTC. This codes for CASSSTSGLETQYF.

The chain carries TRBV25-1 and TRBJ2-7; 12 positions agree with TRBD2. Germline CDR1 and CDR2: MGHDK and SYGVNS. The CDR3 spans 18 residues. The ends lost 6 bases at V and 3 bases at J; junction bases unmatched: 15. CDR3 coding DNA: TGTGCCAGCAGCCGGGGGACTAGCGGGTTCCTAGCATACTACGAGCAGTACTTC. Encoded protein: CASSRGTSGFLAYYEQYF.

The rearrangement uses TRBV5-1 and TRBJ2-7; 10 bases line up with TRBD1. Germline CDR1 reads SGHRS; CDR2 reads YFSETQ. The length of the CDR3 is 15 residues. After removal of 3 bases from V and 5 bases from J, the junction contained 8 bases not matched to a gene. DNA of the CDR3: TGCGCCAGCAGCTCATTCAGACAGGGGGCCCACGAGCAGTACTTC. It yields the protein CASSSFRQGAHEQYF.

This rearrangement joins TRBV5-1 to TRBJ2-2, with D hard to call. This CDR3 region has 12 residues. Germline-derived CDR1 and CDR2 are SGHRS and YFSETQ. Trimming shortened V by 4 bases and J by 2 bases, and 3 bases separated the two germline ends. CDR3 sequence (DNA): TGCGCCAGCAGCCTTAACACCGGGGAGCTGTTTTTT. Protein: CASSLNTGELFF.

This chain connects TRBV28 to TRBJ2-3; possible D gene TRBD2, 6 bases. CDR3 length equals 12 residues. The V end lost 6 bases, the J end lost 4 bases, and 8 bases lay between the germline ends. Germline V CDR1 and CDR2: MDHEN, SYDVKM. The CDR3 nucleotides are TGTGCCAGCAGGCTAGCGTCAGATACGCAGTATTTT. Amino acids: CASRLASDTQYF.

This chain links TRBV7-8 with TRBJ2-1, with D uncertain. Germline CDR1 is SGHVS and CDR2 is FQNEAQ. The CDR3 loop spans 12 amino acids. V lost 5 bases to trimming and J lost 9 bases, with 11 bases between them. In DNA form, the CDR3 reads TGTGCCAGCAGCCCCCGGTGGGGTGAGCAGTTCTTC. Its translation is CASSPRWGEQFF.

The table lists this clone with many counts. Other DNA sequences in the sample encode the same CDR3. V is TRBV9 and J is TRBJ2-3, with 14 bases matching TRBD2. This CDR3 spans 14 amino acids. V lost 7 bases and J lost 4; bases outside the gene matches: 2. Germline values: CDR1 SGDLS, CDR2 YYNGEE. Here the CDR3 reads CASGLAGGSDTQYF. CDR3 nucleotides: TGTGCCAGCGGACTAGCGGGAGGTTCAGATACGCAGTATTTT.

The gene calls are TRBV2 and TRBJ1-2; D is unclear. V gave up 3 bases and J gave up 1 base, with 9 bases separating them. Germline-derived CDR1 and CDR2 are SNHLY and FYNNEI. CDR3 size: 14 residues. CDR3 nucleotide sequence: TGTGCCAGCAGTGATAGAGGGAATAACTATGGCTACACCTTC. The encoded protein is CASSDRGNNYGYTF.